This T cell receptor (beta chain) was sequenced for a study of CD8 T cells in Susac syndrome. Regarding the study as a whole: It was acknowledged in the study that the number of individuals who were included in its TCR sequencing and HLA analysis was relatively small.

This clonotype was seen once. The antigen is undetermined. Per the germline V gene, CDR1 is SGHTA and CDR2 is FQGNSA. This CDR3 is built from 14 residues. V was shortened by 3 bases and J by 2 bases, with 11 bases between the two germline ends. Random hexamers primed reverse transcription of about 0.5 to 1 ug RNA. The authors amplified TCR beta CDR3 across 54 Vbeta and 13 Jbeta using immunoSEQ multiplex PCR. MiXCR was run by TCRdb on the immunoSEQ multiplex PCR reads, yielding one entry per CDR3 protein. The sample has around 270,000 distinct CDR3 sequences; over 75% are singletons. The rearrangement joins TRBV7-2 to TRBJ2-7, with D perhaps being TRBD1 or TRBD2 (5 bases each). Sequences were obtained from CD8+ T cells from PBMCs. The TCR originated in a human donor with multiple sclerosis. CDR3 in DNA: TGTGCCAGCAGCTTCCCGGGACGAGCCTACGAGCAGTACTTC. Translation: CASSFPGRAYEQYF.